This entry concerns a single T cell receptor (beta chain). Per the authors' pipeline: Amplification from reference gene primers served as the basis for estimated nucleated cell counts. Data came from immunoSEQ multiplex PCR; TCRdb stores just in-frame clones and leaves some out. V, J and clone size reflect that table, while D and trimming were determined from the DNA. This sample yields hundreds of thousands of clones, of which 89% are seen a single time; 0.75% to 0.9% belongs to the top ten. Followed longitudinally, the Seattle patients had been enrolled during active infection. The data were obtained in a study of blood T cell repertoires in COVID-19. The TCR comes from a man aged 18 to 35 with COVID-19, enrolled during active disease. Material for sequencing was peripheral blood.

CDR3 bases: TGTGCCAGCGCCCCATTAGTAAGAGGCTCCTACGAGCAGTACTTC. Its translation is CASAPLVRGSYEQYF. The gene calls are TRBV11-2 and TRBJ2-7; no clear D gene. V was clipped by 8 bases and J by 0 bases, with 17 bases between them. Germline CDR1 and CDR2: SGHAT and FQNNGV. CDR3 length: 15 amino acids.